This TCR beta chain was found in a study of blood T cell repertoires in COVID-19. Patients in Seattle were enrolled during active infection, then followed longitudinally. Authors' data handling: Amplification of reference gene primers was used by the study to estimate nucleated cell counts. The data were produced by immunoSEQ multiplex PCR, yet TCRdb's version contains in-frame clones alone and is incomplete. V and J calls and clone size are those listed in that table; D and trimming were worked out from the DNA. The data show roughly 300,000 clones, about 88% seen once. The V gene lost 5 bases and the J gene lost 6 bases, with 17 bases spanning the gap. This CDR3 has 15 amino acids. The germline CDR1 and CDR2 sequences are MNHEY and SMNVEV (reference sequence).

The V gene is TRBV27, the J gene TRBJ2-1, with D possibly matching TRBD2 (5 bases). Sequencing was done on a sample of peripheral blood. The receptor's source is a human donor with COVID-19, enrolled during active disease. The donor label of this sample is uncertain. CDR3 region: CASSPGRPSSNEQFF. As DNA, the CDR3 is TGTGCCAGCAGTCCTGGTCGCCCTAGCAGCAATGAGCAGTTCTTC.